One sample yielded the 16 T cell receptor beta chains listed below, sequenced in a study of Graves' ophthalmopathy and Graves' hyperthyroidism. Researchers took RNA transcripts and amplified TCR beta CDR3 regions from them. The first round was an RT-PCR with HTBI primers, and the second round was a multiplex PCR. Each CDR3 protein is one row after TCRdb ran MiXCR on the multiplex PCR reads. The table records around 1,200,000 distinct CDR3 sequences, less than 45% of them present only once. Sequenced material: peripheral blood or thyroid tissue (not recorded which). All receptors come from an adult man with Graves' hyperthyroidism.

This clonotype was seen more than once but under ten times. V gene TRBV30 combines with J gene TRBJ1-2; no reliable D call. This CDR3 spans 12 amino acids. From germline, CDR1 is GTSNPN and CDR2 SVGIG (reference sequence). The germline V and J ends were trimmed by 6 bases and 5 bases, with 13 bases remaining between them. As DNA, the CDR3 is TGTGCCTGCCTCCCCCCGGGGTATGGCTACACCTTC. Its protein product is CACLPPGYGYTF. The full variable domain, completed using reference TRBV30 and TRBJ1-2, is SQTIHQWPATLVQPVGSPLSLECTVEGTSNPNLYWYRQAAGRGLQLLFYSVGIGQISSEVPQNLSASRPQDRQFILSSKKLLLSDSGFYLCACLPPGYGYTFGSGTRLTVV.

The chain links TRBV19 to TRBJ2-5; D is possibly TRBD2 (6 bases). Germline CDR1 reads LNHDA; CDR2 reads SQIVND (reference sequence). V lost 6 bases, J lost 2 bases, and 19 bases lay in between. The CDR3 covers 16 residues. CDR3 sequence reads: CASSLAHGTSQETQYF. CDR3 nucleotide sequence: TGTGCCAGTAGCTTGGCTCATGGGACTTCTCAAGAGACCCAGTACTTC.

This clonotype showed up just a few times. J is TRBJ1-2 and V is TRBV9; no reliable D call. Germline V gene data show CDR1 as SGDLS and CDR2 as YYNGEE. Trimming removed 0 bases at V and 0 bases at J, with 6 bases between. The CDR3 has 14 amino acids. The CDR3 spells CASSVAVANYGYTF. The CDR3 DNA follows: TGTGCCAGCAGCGTAGCGGTCGCTAACTATGGCTACACCTTC.

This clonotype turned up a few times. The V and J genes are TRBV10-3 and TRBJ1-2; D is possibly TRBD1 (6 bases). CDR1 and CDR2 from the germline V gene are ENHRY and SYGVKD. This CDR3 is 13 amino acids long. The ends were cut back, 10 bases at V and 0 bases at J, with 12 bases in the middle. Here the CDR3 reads CASRDNSNYGYTF. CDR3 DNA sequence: TGTGCCAGCAGGGACAACTCTAACTATGGCTACACCTTC.

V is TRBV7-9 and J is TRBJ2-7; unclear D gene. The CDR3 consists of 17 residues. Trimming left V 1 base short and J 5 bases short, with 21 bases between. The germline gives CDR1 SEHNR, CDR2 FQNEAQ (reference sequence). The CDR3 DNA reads TGTGCCAGCAGCTTAGAGATTACGAGCAATCAGCCCCACGAGCAGTACTTC. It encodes CASSLEITSNQPHEQYF.

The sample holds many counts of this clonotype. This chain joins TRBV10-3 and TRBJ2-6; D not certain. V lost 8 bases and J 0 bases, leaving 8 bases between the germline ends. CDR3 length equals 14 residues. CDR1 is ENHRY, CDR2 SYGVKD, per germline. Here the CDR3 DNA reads TGTGCCATCTTTTCGAGCTCTGGGGCCAACGTCCTGACTTTC. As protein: CAIFSSSGANVLTF.

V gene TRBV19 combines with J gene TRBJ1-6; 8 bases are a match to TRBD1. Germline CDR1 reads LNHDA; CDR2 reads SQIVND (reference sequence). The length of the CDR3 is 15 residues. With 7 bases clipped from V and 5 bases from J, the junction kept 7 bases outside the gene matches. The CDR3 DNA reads TGTGCCAGTAAGTCAGGGGGCGAAGATAATTCACCCCTCCACTTT. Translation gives CASKSGGEDNSPLHF.

The CDR3 DNA follows: TGTGCCATCAGTGCCGACCTGACAGGGTTGGACACTGAAGCTTTCTTT. Amino acids: CAISADLTGLDTEAFF. This rearrangement joins TRBV10-3 to TRBJ1-1, with TRBD1 matching over 7 bases. The CDR3 totals 16 residues. The ends lost 4 bases at V and 3 bases at J; junction bases unmatched: 11. Germline V gives CDR1 ENHRY, CDR2 SYGVKD.

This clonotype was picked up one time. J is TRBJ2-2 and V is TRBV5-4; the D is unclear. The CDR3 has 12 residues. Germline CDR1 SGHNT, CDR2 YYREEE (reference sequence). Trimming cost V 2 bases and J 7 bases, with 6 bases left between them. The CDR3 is CASSFYGGELFF. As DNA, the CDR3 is TGTGCCAGCAGCTTCTACGGCGGGGAGCTGTTTTTT.

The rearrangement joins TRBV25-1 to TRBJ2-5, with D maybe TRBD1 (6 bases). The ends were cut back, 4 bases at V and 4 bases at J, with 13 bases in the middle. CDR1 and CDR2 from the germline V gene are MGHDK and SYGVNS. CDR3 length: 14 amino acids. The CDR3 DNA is TGTGCCAGCAGTGCAAAACAGGGACGAGAGACCCAGTACTTC. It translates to CASSAKQGRETQYF.

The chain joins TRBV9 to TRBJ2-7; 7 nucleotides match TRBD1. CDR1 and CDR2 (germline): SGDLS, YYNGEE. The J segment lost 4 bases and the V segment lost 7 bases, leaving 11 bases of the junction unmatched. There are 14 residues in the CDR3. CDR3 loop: CASSPGTATYEQYF. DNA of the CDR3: TGTGCCAGCTCACCCGGGACAGCCACATACGAGCAGTACTTC.

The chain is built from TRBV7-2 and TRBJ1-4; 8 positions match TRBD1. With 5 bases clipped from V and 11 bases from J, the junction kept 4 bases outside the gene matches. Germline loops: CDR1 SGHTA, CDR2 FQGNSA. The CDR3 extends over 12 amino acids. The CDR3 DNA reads TGTGCCAGCAGCCCGGACAGGGTGAAACTGTTTTTT. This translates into CASSPDRVKLFF.

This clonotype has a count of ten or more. The CDR3 region has the DNA TGCAGCGTTGGGGACGGCCAAACAGGTGCCTTAAACACCATATATTTT. As protein: CSVGDGQTGALNTIYF. The gene calls are TRBV29-1 and TRBJ1-3; possible D gene TRBD1, 5 bases. Deletions cut 4 bases from V and 6 bases from J, with 22 bases between. The CDR3 covers 16 residues. The germline gives CDR1 SQVTM, CDR2 ANQGSEA.

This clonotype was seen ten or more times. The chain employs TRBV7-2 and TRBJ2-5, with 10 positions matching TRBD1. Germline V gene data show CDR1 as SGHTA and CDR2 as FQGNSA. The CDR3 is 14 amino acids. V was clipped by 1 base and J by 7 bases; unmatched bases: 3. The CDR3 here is CASSLGQGAGTQYF. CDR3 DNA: TGTGCCAGCAGCTTAGGACAGGGGGCGGGGACCCAGTACTTC.

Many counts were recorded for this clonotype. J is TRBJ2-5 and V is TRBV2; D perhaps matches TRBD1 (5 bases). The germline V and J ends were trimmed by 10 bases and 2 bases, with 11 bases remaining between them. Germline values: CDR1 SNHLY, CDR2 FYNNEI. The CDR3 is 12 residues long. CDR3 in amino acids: CAIRVSQETQYF. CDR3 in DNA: TGTGCCATCAGGGTTTCGCAAGAGACCCAGTACTTC.

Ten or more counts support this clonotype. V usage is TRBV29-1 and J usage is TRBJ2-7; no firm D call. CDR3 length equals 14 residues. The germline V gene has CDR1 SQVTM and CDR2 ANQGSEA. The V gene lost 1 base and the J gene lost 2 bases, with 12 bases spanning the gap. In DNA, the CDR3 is TGCAGCGTTGAAGTGGCTGGCAGGACCTACGAGCAGTACTTC. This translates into CSVEVAGRTYEQYF.